Below are 27 T cell receptor beta chains sequenced from a single sample in a study of blood T cell repertoires in COVID-19. TCRdb's copy holds only in-frame clones and misses some; the assay was immunoSEQ multiplex PCR. The repertoire holds tens of thousands of clones, with around 73% as singletons. Sequencing used peripheral blood. The receptor set was obtained from a woman aged 55-69 years with acute or convalescent COVID-19.

This chain's CDR3 is CATQGTSQAFF. CDR3 DNA sequence: TGTGCCACCCAAGGGACTAGTCAAGCTTTCTTT. The rearrangement uses TRBV6-5 and TRBJ1-1, with a weak D call TRBD1 (5 bases). The germline V and J ends were trimmed by 10 bases and 9 bases, with 15 bases remaining between them. The CDR3 totals 11 residues. Germline V gene lookup returns CDR1 MNHEY and CDR2 SVGAGI.

There are a few counts of this clone. This chain uses TRBV9 with TRBJ2-3; 9 bases align to TRBD2. Germline V CDR1 and CDR2: SGDLS, YYNGEE. V was clipped by 5 bases and J by 1 base; unmatched bases: 5. The CDR3 extends over 15 amino acids. In nucleotides, the CDR3 is TGTGCCAGCAGTGGCGGGGGGGCTGGCACAGATACGCAGTATTTT. Residues: CASSGGGAGTDTQYF.

The chain joins TRBV4-1 to TRBJ2-3; 8 bases are a match to TRBD2. Looked up from germline, CDR1 is MGHRA and CDR2 is YSYEKL. The CDR3 consists of 16 residues. V lost 1 base and J lost 0; bases outside the gene matches: 3. CDR3 DNA sequence: TGCGCCAGCAGCCAAGTTGTAGCGGGGAGCACAGATACGCAGTATTTT. Amino acid sequence: CASSQVVAGSTDTQYF.

The chain combines TRBV7-9 with TRBJ1-4; D may be TRBD1 (6 bases). This CDR3 contains 13 residues. V was pared by 6 bases and J by 7 bases, with 12 bases between. CDR1 is SEHNR and CDR2 is FQNEAQ in the germline V gene (reference sequence). In DNA form, the CDR3 reads TGTGCCAGCAGACCCACAGGGTTTGAAAAACTGTTTTTT. Translation gives CASRPTGFEKLFF.

Only one count was recorded for this clone. V usage is TRBV7-2 and J usage is TRBJ2-7; TRBD1 agrees at 10 bases. The trim removed 5 bases at V and 3 bases at J, leaving 1 base unmatched. The CDR3 length is 13 residues. Germline V gene lookup returns CDR1 SGHTA and CDR2 FQGNSA. The CDR3 region has the DNA TGTGCCAGCAGCCGGACAGGGGGCTACGAGCAGTACTTC. This sequence encodes CASSRTGGYEQYF.

This chain connects TRBV5-6 to TRBJ1-2, with TRBD1 matching 7 bases. After removal of 4 bases from V and 3 bases from J, the junction contained 12 bases not matched to a gene. Germline V gives CDR1 SGHDT, CDR2 YYEEEE. This CDR3 region has 16 residues. Written as DNA, the CDR3 is TGTGCCAGCAGCGGGCAGGGGGACCGAAGCGACTATGGCTACACCTTC. Translated, it gives CASSGQGDRSDYGYTF.

V usage is TRBV10-3 and J usage is TRBJ1-4; D is perhaps TRBD1 (5 bases). This CDR3 is 14 amino acids long. V was trimmed by 4 bases and J by 11 bases, leaving 17 bases between them. The germline gives CDR1 ENHRY, CDR2 SYGVKD. In DNA, the CDR3 is TGTGCCATCAGTGGGTCAACGGACACCGAGAAACTGTTTTTT. It translates to CAISGSTDTEKLFF.

This chain uses TRBV15 with TRBJ1-5, with a weak D call TRBD1 (5 bases). The CDR3 runs to 16 residues. Germline CDR1 LNHNV, CDR2 YYDKDF (reference sequence). The V end lost 4 bases, the J end lost 2 bases, and 15 bases lay between the germline ends. CDR3 DNA sequence: TGTGCCACCAGCAAAAACAGGTATGACGGCAATCAGCCCCAGCATTTT. It yields the protein CATSKNRYDGNQPQHF.

This chain uses TRBV5-1 with TRBJ2-2; D is perhaps TRBD1 (5 bases). The V and J ends lost 4 bases and 6 bases respectively, with 10 bases between them. This CDR3 spans 13 amino acids. Germline CDR1 reads SGHRS; CDR2 reads YFSETQ. CDR3 sequence (DNA): TGCGCCAGCAGCAGGGGAACGGCCGGGGAGCTGTTTTTT. Translating gives CASSRGTAGELFF.

The CDR3 DNA sequence: TGTGCCACGATGGGACAAGAGGCGGGTGGCTACACCTTC. This codes for CATMGQEAGGYTF. The chain employs TRBV24-1 and TRBJ1-2; tentative D call: TRBD1 (6 bases). V was trimmed by 10 bases and J by 7 bases, leaving 18 bases between them. Germline assignment: CDR1 KGHDR and CDR2 SFDVKD. CDR3 length: 13 residues.

V usage is TRBV3-1 (or the pseudogene TRBV3-2) and J usage is TRBJ1-3; D is possibly TRBD1 (6 bases). The CDR3 extends over 15 amino acids. Germline V lookup: CDR1 LGHDT, CDR2 YNNKEL (reference sequence). Trimming shortened V by 4 bases and J by 0 bases, and 10 bases separated the two germline ends. The CDR3 region is CASSRGQISGNTIYF. CDR3 coding DNA: TGTGCCAGCAGCCGAGGACAGATCTCTGGAAACACCATATATTTT.

The chain employs TRBV30 and TRBJ1-2, with 8 bases that match TRBD1. The CDR3 consists of 16 residues. Per the germline V gene, CDR1 is GTSNPN and CDR2 is SVGIG (reference sequence). Germline trimming cut 7 bases from V and 4 bases from J; bases unmatched to any gene: 17. CDR3 bases: TGTGCCTCAAATCGACAGGGGAGATCCGTAGGCTATGGCTACACCTTC. Protein sequence: CASNRQGRSVGYGYTF. Filled out from reference TRBV30 and TRBJ1-2, the complete variable domain reads SQTIHQWPATLVQPVGSPLSLECTVEGTSNPNLYWYRQAAGRGLQLLFYSVGIGQISSEVPQNLSASRPQDRQFILSSKKLLLSDSGFYLCASNRQGRSVGYGYTFGSGTRLTVV.

The rearrangement joins TRBV30 to TRBJ1-3; D remains unclear. V was clipped by 2 bases and J by 0 bases, with 11 bases between them. Germline V gene data show CDR1 as GTSNPN and CDR2 as SVGIG (reference sequence). The CDR3 has 15 residues. CDR3 sequence (DNA): TGTGCCTGGAGTTGGGAGGCCACCTCTGGAAACACCATATATTTT. It yields the protein CAWSWEATSGNTIYF.

The rearrangement links TRBV7-9 to TRBJ1-3; unclear D gene. CDR1 is SEHNR and CDR2 is FQNEAQ in the germline V gene (reference sequence). Trimming left V 6 bases short and J 4 bases short, with 10 bases between. The CDR3 totals 13 residues. CDR3 nucleotides: TGTGCCAGCAGACCTAATTTGGGAAACACCATATATTTT. It specifies CASRPNLGNTIYF.

The table lists this clone with a count of one. This chain uses TRBV30 with TRBJ2-5; D remains ambiguous. Trimming left V 1 base short and J 2 bases short, with 5 bases between. Germline V lookup: CDR1 GTSNPN, CDR2 SVGIG (reference sequence). CDR3 size: 12 residues. The CDR3 DNA follows: TGTGCCTGGAGTGCGCAGCAAGAGACCCAGTACTTC. Translation: CAWSAQQETQYF.

The CDR3 here is CASSFSGGRTDTQYF. CDR3 in DNA: TGCGCCAGCAGCTTCAGCGGGGGTCGTACAGATACGCAGTATTTT. The V and J genes are TRBV5-1 and TRBJ2-3; TRBD2 agrees at 8 bases. CDR3 length equals 15 residues. Germline V gives CDR1 SGHRS, CDR2 YFSETQ. Losses at the gene ends were 2 bases for V and 3 bases for J; bases not matched to a gene: 5.

The chain has TRBV15 and TRBJ2-7; D remains ambiguous. Germline assignment: CDR1 LNHNV and CDR2 YYDKDF (reference sequence). The V gene lost 4 bases and the J gene lost 0 bases, with 13 bases spanning the gap. This CDR3 is built from 15 residues. DNA for the CDR3: TGTGCCACCAGCACCGCGGTCAGTAACTCCTACGAGCAGTACTTC. Translation gives CATSTAVSNSYEQYF.

The chain carries TRBV7-6 and TRBJ2-5; weak D call: TRBD2 (6 bases). The CDR3 has 16 residues. Germline assignment: CDR1 SGHVS and CDR2 FNYEAQ. V lost 4 bases and J lost 3, with 18 bases in between. This CDR3 reads CASSSSLGLPEETQYF. The CDR3 DNA is TGTGCCAGCAGCTCGAGCTTAGGACTACCAGAAGAGACCCAGTACTTC.

The CDR3 loop is CASRPYPTSYEQYF. The CDR3 region has the DNA TGTGCCAGCAGACCCTATCCCACTTCCTACGAGCAGTACTTC. The rearrangement links TRBV6-5 to TRBJ2-7; D unclear. The CDR3 sequence is 14 residues long. V dropped 6 bases and J dropped 1 base, with 13 bases sitting between them. Germline CDR1 is MNHEY and CDR2 is SVGAGI.

The V gene is TRBV28, the J gene TRBJ2-1, with 9 bases fitting TRBD2. CDR1 MDHEN and CDR2 SYDVKM come from the germline V gene. The junction had 8 bases not matched to a gene; V was cut back by 5 bases and J by 6 bases. This CDR3 contains 15 residues. Here the CDR3 reads CASSGSGTSFNEQFF. For the CDR3, the DNA is TGTGCCAGCAGTGGTTCCGGGACTAGCTTCAATGAGCAGTTCTTC.

The genes are TRBV30 and TRBJ1-1; 7 bases align to TRBD1. The CDR3 sequence is 11 residues long. CDR1 and CDR2 (germline): GTSNPN, SVGIG (reference sequence). V dropped 5 bases and J dropped 5; count of bases not matched to a gene: 2. The CDR3, as DNA: TGTGCCTGGCGACAGGGAACTGAAGCTTTCTTT. It codes for CAWRQGTEAFF.

The V and J genes are TRBV27 and TRBJ1-1; D may be TRBD1 (5 bases). The CDR3 loop spans 14 amino acids. Trimming took 0 bases from V and 3 from J, leaving 8 bases between them. The germline gives CDR1 MNHEY, CDR2 SMNVEV (reference sequence). DNA of the CDR3: TGTGCCAGCAGTTTATCAGGGGCAGACACTGAAGCTTTCTTT. The encoded protein is CASSLSGADTEAFF.

The rearrangement links TRBV9 to TRBJ1-2; possible D gene TRBD1, 6 bases. The V gene lost 3 bases and the J gene lost 3 bases, with 12 bases spanning the gap. The CDR3 runs 14 residues. Germline lookup yields CDR1 SGDLS and CDR2 YYNGEE. This CDR3 is CASSGRGEHYGYTF. CDR3 nucleotides: TGTGCCAGCAGCGGCAGGGGAGAGCACTATGGCTACACCTTC.

The genes are TRBV28 and TRBJ2-3; 9 nucleotides align to TRBD2. The V gene end was trimmed by 6 bases and the J gene end by 5 bases; junction bases not matched to a gene: 15. The CDR3 consists of 17 residues. Germline V gives CDR1 MDHEN, CDR2 SYDVKM. The CDR3 DNA is TGTGCCAGCAGCCGCCGCCTAGCTAGCGGGATGGGAGATACGCAGTATTTT. This sequence encodes CASSRRLASGMGDTQYF.

The genes are TRBV19 and TRBJ1-6, with a tentative D call TRBD1 (5 bases). Germline-derived CDR1 and CDR2 are LNHDA and SQIVND (reference sequence). V lost 5 bases and J 5 bases, leaving 22 bases between the germline ends. The CDR3 runs to 18 residues. Here the CDR3 DNA reads TGTGCCAGTAGTCCTTCGACCCTTGACAGTTCCGATAATTCACCCCTCCACTTT. It encodes CASSPSTLDSSDNSPLHF.

This clone is medium-sized (0.01 to 0.1%) in the sample. The chain has TRBV5-4 and TRBJ1-2; a weak D match, TRBD1 (5 bases). Germline V gene lookup returns CDR1 SGHNT and CDR2 YYREEE (reference sequence). Trimming removed 4 bases at V and 4 bases at J, with 11 bases between. The CDR3 has 13 amino acids. Here the CDR3 reads CASSPPGGYGYTF. For the CDR3, the DNA is TGTGCCAGCAGCCCCCCGGGGGGCTATGGCTACACCTTC.

The rearrangement joins TRBV6-5 to TRBJ2-7; a possible D gene is TRBD1 (6 bases). Between the trimmed V and J ends, which lost 8 bases and 0 bases, there was a span of 11 bases. Germline CDR1 and CDR2: MNHEY and SVGAGI. The CDR3 is made up of 13 amino acids. DNA for the CDR3: TGTGCCAGCCCCCCAGGGGACTCCTACGAGCAGTACTTC. This sequence encodes CASPPGDSYEQYF.